Below, 24 T cell receptor beta chains from the same sample are listed, as sequenced in a study of T-cell reconstitution after alpha-beta-depleted transplantation in children. Unique molecular identifiers were incorporated during preparation of the TCRbeta library. A single record per CDR3 protein comes from TCRdb applying MiXCR to the PCR reads. The table includes about 400,000 distinct CDR3 sequences, about a fifth detected once. The starting material was PBMCs from the stem cell graft donor, obtained from the stem cell graft. The receptors derive from a human donor who donated a stem cell graft to a child with acute myeloid leukemia.

Only a few counts were recorded for this clonotype. V gene TRBV4-2 combines with J gene TRBJ2-7; 12 bases are a match to TRBD2. The V and J ends lost 2 bases and 4 bases, in that order; junction bases with no gene match: 6. The CDR3 runs to 16 residues. The germline V gene has CDR1 LGHNA and CDR2 YNFKEQ. CDR3 protein: CASSQPGLAGPYEQYF. CDR3 nucleotide sequence: TGTGCCAGCAGCCAACCGGGACTAGCGGGTCCATACGAGCAGTACTTC.

This clonotype was found a few times. This rearrangement joins TRBV20-1 to TRBJ2-1; D is unclear. Germline V lookup: CDR1 DFQATT, CDR2 SNEGSKA (reference sequence). V was pared by 3 bases and J by 0 bases, with 9 bases between. The CDR3 has 14 amino acids. This chain's CDR3 is CSASFSSSYNEQFF. CDR3 nucleotide sequence: TGCAGTGCTAGTTTCAGCAGCTCCTACAATGAGCAGTTCTTC.

In its sample, this clonotype was seen a few times. The genes are TRBV28 and TRBJ2-2; perhaps TRBD2 as D (6 bases). The length of the CDR3 is 15 residues. V gave up 8 bases and J gave up 6 bases, with 19 bases separating them. Per the germline V gene, CDR1 is MDHEN and CDR2 is SYDVKM. CDR3 DNA: TGTGCCAGCCTGAGGGTCGGGGGAGAGGCCGGGGAGCTGTTTTTT. Translated, it gives CASLRVGGEAGELFF.

Here the CDR3 reads CASSLALAGANNEQFF. DNA of the CDR3: TGCGCCAGCAGCTTGGCCCTAGCGGGAGCTAACAATGAGCAGTTCTTC. V usage is TRBV5-1 and J usage is TRBJ2-1; 10 bases align to TRBD2. The CDR3 contains 16 residues. The germline V gene encodes CDR1 SGHRS and CDR2 YFSETQ. J gave up 5 bases and V 0 bases, and 5 bases lay outside the gene matches.

The table lists this clonotype with a few counts. The rearrangement links TRBV20-1 to TRBJ1-1; 7 bases agree with TRBD1. The V segment lost 6 bases and the J segment 3 bases; nucleotides outside the gene matches: 7. CDR1 is DFQATT and CDR2 is SNEGSKA in the germline V gene (reference sequence). The CDR3 spans 13 residues. This CDR3 reads CSAPPTGYTEAFF. Written as DNA, the CDR3 is TGCAGTGCGCCCCCGACAGGGTACACTGAAGCTTTCTTT.

V is TRBV12-3 or TRBV12-4 and J is TRBJ2-5; possibly TRBD2 for D (5 bases). Trimming cost V 3 bases and J 5 bases, with 16 bases left between them. The CDR3 length is 15 residues. CDR3 bases: TGTGCCAGCAGTTTTTTCTCGCCTTCGGGGGAGACCCAGTACTTC. As protein: CASSFFSPSGETQYF.

Only a few counts were recorded for this clonotype. The chain links TRBV5-1 to TRBJ2-7; 10 bases map to TRBD1. V was pared by 0 bases and J by 4 bases, with 4 bases of the junction left unmatched. The CDR3 is 15 residues long. Germline CDR1 and CDR2: SGHRS and YFSETQ. This CDR3 reads CASSLADRGPYEQYF. The DNA for the CDR3 is TGCGCCAGCAGCTTGGCCGACAGGGGGCCGTACGAGCAGTACTTC.

V is TRBV7-2 and J is TRBJ2-7, with 7 bases matching TRBD2. Germline lookup yields CDR1 SGHTA and CDR2 FQGNSA. CDR3 length equals 15 residues. V shed 0 bases and J 3 bases; nucleotides not matched to a gene: 5. DNA for the CDR3: TGTGCCAGCAGCTTAGCGACCCGGACTAGCTACGAGCAGTACTTC. Its translation: CASSLATRTSYEQYF.

This chain connects TRBV5-1 to TRBJ2-3; 9 bases map to TRBD2. The V gene's germline CDR1 is SGHRS and CDR2 YFSETQ. This CDR3 has 16 residues. Unmatched junction bases numbered 11, after V lost 4 bases and J lost 5 bases. The chain's CDR3 is CASSPLLAGVGDTQYF. The CDR3 region has the DNA TGCGCCAGCAGCCCTCTCTTAGCGGGAGTTGGAGATACGCAGTATTTT.

This chain joins TRBV20-1 and TRBJ2-1, with 8 bases lining up with TRBD2. The CDR3 has 14 residues. Germline CDR1 reads DFQATT; CDR2 reads SNEGSKA (reference sequence). J was trimmed by 0 bases and V by 7 bases; bases with no gene match: 5. The chain's CDR3 is CSVFLAGSYNEQFF. The CDR3 DNA is TGCAGTGTTTTCCTAGCGGGCTCCTACAATGAGCAGTTCTTC.

J is TRBJ2-7 and V is TRBV12-3 or TRBV12-4, with D perhaps TRBD1 (5 bases). V gave up 5 bases and J gave up 0 bases, with 20 bases separating them. This CDR3 spans 17 amino acids. The CDR3, as DNA: TGTGCCAGCAGTACACGTTCTTTTGGACACTACTCCTACGAGCAGTACTTC. Translated, it gives CASSTRSFGHYSYEQYF.

This clonotype was detected only a few times. The chain recombines TRBV5-1 with TRBJ2-7; 7 nucleotides match TRBD2. The junction had 5 bases not matched to a gene; V was cut back by 0 bases and J by 2 bases. CDR3 length: 15 residues. Germline CDR1 and CDR2: SGHRS and YFSETQ. For the CDR3, the DNA is TGCGCCAGCAGCTTGGGGCTAGCGGAACCCTACGAGCAGTACTTC. This encodes CASSLGLAEPYEQYF. The variable domain in full, with the rest retrieved from reference TRBV5-1 and TRBJ2-7, is KAGVTQTPRYLIKTRGQQVTLSCSPISGHRSVSWYQQTPGQGLQFLFEYFSETQRNKGNFPGRFSGRQFSNSRSEMNVSTLELGDSALYLCASSLGLAEPYEQYFGPGTRLTVT.

This clonotype was picked up many times. The rearrangement joins TRBV10-2 to TRBJ2-3; D gene unclear. The ends were cut back, 6 bases at V and 2 bases at J, with 15 bases in the middle. There are 15 residues in the CDR3. Germline CDR1 reads WSHSY; CDR2 reads SAAADI. The CDR3 protein is CASSKDGTDTDTQYF. The CDR3 DNA sequence: TGCGCCAGCAGCAAAGACGGTACTGACACAGATACGCAGTATTTT.

The chain carries TRBV13 and TRBJ2-2; 10 bases agree with TRBD1. The CDR3 contains 16 residues. The ends lost 4 bases at V and 7 bases at J; junction bases unmatched: 9. Germline CDR1 PRHDT, CDR2 FYEKMQ (reference sequence). The CDR3 nucleotides read TGTGCCAGCAGCTCCGGGGACAGGGGCTCAAACGGGGAGCTGTTTTTT. Translation gives CASSSGDRGSNGELFF.

This clonotype was seen more than once but under ten times. The V call is TRBV15, the J call TRBJ1-5; D call uncertain. The V gene lost 0 bases and the J gene lost 3 bases, with 9 bases spanning the gap. Germline CDR1 and CDR2: LNHNV and YYDKDF (reference sequence). The CDR3 spans 15 residues. The CDR3 here is CATSRDRHSNQPQHF. In DNA form, the CDR3 reads TGTGCCACCAGCAGAGATCGGCACTCCAATCAGCCCCAGCATTTT.

In its sample, this clonotype was seen many times. The rearrangement uses TRBV12-3 or TRBV12-4 and TRBJ1-1; 8 bases fit TRBD1. This CDR3 has 14 residues. After removal of 4 bases from V and 1 base from J, the junction contained 2 bases not matched to a gene. The CDR3 is CASSSRGQNTEAFF. As DNA, the CDR3 is TGTGCCAGCAGTTCCAGGGGGCAGAACACTGAAGCTTTCTTT.

This clonotype was observed a few times. The chain combines TRBV28 with TRBJ2-2, with a weak D call TRBD1 (5 bases). This CDR3 is built from 12 residues. Germline V gives CDR1 MDHEN, CDR2 SYDVKM. V lost 8 bases to trimming and J lost 5 bases, with 9 bases between them. The CDR3, as DNA: TGTGCCAGCTGGGCAGGGACCGGGGAGCTGTTTTTT. Translation gives CASWAGTGELFF.

The genes are TRBV28 and TRBJ2-7, with a possible D match to TRBD1 (5 bases). Germline V gives CDR1 MDHEN, CDR2 SYDVKM. The CDR3 is 14 residues long. Between the trimmed V and J ends, which lost 2 bases and 3 bases, there was a span of 11 bases. The CDR3 sequence: CASSLREDNYEQYF. For the CDR3, the DNA is TGTGCCAGCAGTTTACGAGAGGACAACTACGAGCAGTACTTC.

Concerning this clonotype: Since a much larger clone is just one base distant, this may be a read error. This sequence joins TRBV10-3 and TRBJ2-1; 14 bases line up with TRBD2. The junction had 6 bases not matched to a gene; V was cut back by 6 bases and J by 8 bases. The CDR3 has 15 amino acids. CDR1 is ENHRY, CDR2 SYGVKD, per germline. This chain's CDR3 is CAIRGTSGSRDEQFF. In DNA form, the CDR3 reads TGTGCCATCAGGGGGACTAGCGGGAGTAGGGATGAGCAGTTCTTC.

A few counts support this clonotype. The chain combines TRBV28 with TRBJ2-3; tentatively, D is TRBD2 (6 bases). Germline V gene lookup returns CDR1 MDHEN and CDR2 SYDVKM. V was pared by 5 bases and J by 5 bases, with 17 bases between. The CDR3 spans 15 residues. This CDR3 reads CASSPSKSAGDTQYF. The CDR3 DNA reads as TGTGCCAGCAGTCCGTCCAAGTCAGCGGGAGATACGCAGTATTTT.

The chain combines TRBV27 with TRBJ2-1, with 8 bases lining up with TRBD2. The CDR3 has 16 amino acids. The trim removed 6 bases at V and 8 bases at J, leaving 15 bases unmatched. The germline gives CDR1 MNHEY, CDR2 SMNVEV (reference sequence). The CDR3 loop is CASSLRPSGPGYEQFF. As DNA, the CDR3 is TGTGCCAGCAGCCTGCGACCTAGCGGGCCCGGTTATGAGCAGTTCTTC.

This clonotype was seen a few times. The rearrangement links TRBV28 to TRBJ2-4, with D perhaps TRBD2 (5 bases). This CDR3 is built from 12 residues. CDR1 is MDHEN, CDR2 SYDVKM, per germline. Deletions cut 3 bases from V and 9 bases from J, with 9 bases between. This CDR3 is CASSLRAGIQYF. The CDR3 nucleotides read TGTGCCAGCAGTTTGCGGGCTGGCATTCAGTACTTC.

The chain employs TRBV28 and TRBJ2-1, with 8 bases identical to TRBD2. V trimming: 5 bases; J trimming: 6 bases; junction bases outside the gene matches: 6. CDR3 length equals 14 residues. Germline CDR1 and CDR2: MDHEN and SYDVKM. CDR3 region: CASSIGLAFNEQFF. Here the CDR3 DNA reads TGTGCCAGCAGTATTGGACTAGCTTTCAATGAGCAGTTCTTC.

This rearrangement joins TRBV28 to TRBJ2-7; 8 positions match TRBD2. The CDR3 extends over 16 amino acids. Trimming at V came to 4 bases and at J to 6 bases, leaving 14 bases not matched to a gene. From germline, CDR1 is MDHEN and CDR2 SYDVKM. The CDR3 sequence: CASSSPRGSGAGEQYF. The CDR3 coding sequence is TGTGCCAGCAGTTCCCCCCGGGGTAGCGGGGCTGGCGAGCAGTACTTC. The full variable domain, in which reference TRBV28 and TRBJ2-7 provide the parts outside the CDR3, is DVKVTQSSRYLVKRTGEKVFLECVQDMDHENMFWYRQDPGLGLRLIYFSYDVKMKEKGDIPEGYSVSREKKERFSLILESASTNQTSMYLCASSSPRGSGAGEQYFGPGTRLTVT.